The 14 T cell receptor beta chains below come from one sample, sequenced in a study of T cells in Graves' hyperthyroidism and ophthalmopathy. Amplification of TCR beta CDR3 regions was performed using RNA transcripts as template. With the HTBI primer set, the TCR CDR3 went through a first round of RT-PCR. From the multiplex PCR reads, TCRdb called clonotypes with MiXCR, one entry per CDR3 protein. The repertoire has roughly 580,000 distinct CDR3 sequences, 35% to 55% of them found once; the top ten carry 8.2%. Sequencing input: peripheral blood or thyroid tissue (not recorded which). All receptors come from a woman under 30 with Graves' hyperthyroidism.

CDR3 region: CASSERGRDTSSPLHF. CDR3 DNA: TGTGCCAGCAGTGAGAGGGGCAGGGACACCTCTTCACCCCTCCACTTT. The rearrangement links TRBV25-1 to TRBJ1-6, with D possibly TRBD1 on 6 matching bases. Looked up from germline, CDR1 is MGHDK and CDR2 is SYGVNS. The V gene lost 3 bases and the J gene lost 9 bases, with 18 bases spanning the gap. The CDR3 runs 16 residues.

The chain uses TRBV12-3 or TRBV12-4 and TRBJ1-2, with 7 bases lining up with TRBD1. This CDR3 comprises 15 residues. The trim removed 1 base at V and 5 bases at J, leaving 7 bases unmatched. The CDR3 here is CASSLVQGGRYGYTF. For the CDR3, the DNA is TGTGCCAGCAGTTTAGTCCAAGGGGGCCGGTATGGCTACACCTTC.

This clonotype appeared a few times. This chain uses TRBV10-3 with TRBJ2-3; no clear D gene. The CDR3 loop spans 15 amino acids. Trimming stripped 2 bases from V and 1 base from J, with 10 bases between. Per the germline V gene, CDR1 is ENHRY and CDR2 is SYGVKD. The CDR3 reads CAISEVTGGTDTQYF. DNA of the CDR3: TGTGCCATCAGTGAGGTCACTGGGGGCACAGATACGCAGTATTTT.

This CDR3 is CASRETGSNTEAFF. CDR3 DNA: TGTGCCAGCAGAGAAACAGGGTCGAACACTGAAGCTTTCTTT. The chain uses TRBV7-9 and TRBJ1-1; weak D call: TRBD1 (6 bases). Trimming removed 6 bases from V and 1 base from J, with 12 bases in between. Per the germline V gene, CDR1 is SEHNR and CDR2 is FQNEAQ (reference sequence). The CDR3 consists of 14 residues.

A note on this clonotype: This may be a read error, as it is one base from a much larger clone. This chain connects TRBV29-1 to TRBJ2-7, with D possibly matching TRBD1 (5 bases). The CDR3 has 13 amino acids. CDR1 and CDR2 (germline): SQVTM, ANQGSEA. The CDR3 nucleotides are TGCAACGTTGATGGGGCCAGCCCCTACGAGCAGTACTTC. Amino acid sequence: CNVDGASPYEQYF.

Regarding this clonotype: At one of its ends the junction is not consistent with the germline gene, which may arise from a read error. The CDR3 DNA follows: TGTGCCAGCAACCGTCTGGGTCTCGGGAGGCGTTTC. Translation: CASNRLGLGRRF. The chain joins TRBV2 to TRBJ2-7; 7 nucleotides align to TRBD2. There are 12 residues in the CDR3. Germline V gene sequence: CDR1 SNHLY, CDR2 FYNNEI.

The chain links TRBV7-3 to TRBJ2-5; 7 positions match TRBD2. The CDR3 length is 14 residues. V dropped 5 bases and J dropped 8; count of bases not matched to a gene: 11. Germline CDR1 is SGHTA and CDR2 is FQGTGA. The CDR3 reads CASSTGGGVGTQYF. The CDR3, as DNA: TGTGCCAGCAGCACGGGCGGGGGAGTGGGAACCCAGTACTTC. The variable domain in full, with the rest retrieved from reference TRBV7-3 and TRBJ2-5, is GAGVSQTPSNKVTEKGKYVELRCDPISGHTALYWYRQSLGQGPEFLIYFQGTGAADDSGLPNDRFFAVRPEGSVSTLKIQRTERGDSAVYLCASSTGGGVGTQYFGPGTRLLVL.

The gene calls are TRBV14 and TRBJ1-4; D is unclear. This CDR3 region has 14 residues. With 4 bases removed from V and 5 bases from J, the gap between germline ends came to 11 bases. Germline V gene lookup returns CDR1 SGHDN and CDR2 FVKESK. CDR3 nucleotides: TGTGCCAGCAGCCTCGTCCCGGGGAATGAAAAACTGTTTTTT. Its translation is CASSLVPGNEKLFF.

The V call is TRBV5-1, the J call TRBJ2-6, with TRBD1 identical over 7 bases. This CDR3 is built from 15 residues. Germline CDR1 SGHRS, CDR2 YFSETQ. V gave up 4 bases and J gave up 2 bases; unmatched junction bases: 3. The CDR3 coding sequence is TGCGCCAGCAGCACAGGGACAGCTGGGGCCAACGTCCTGACTTTC. Protein: CASSTGTAGANVLTF.

V usage is TRBV2 and J usage is TRBJ1-4; D perhaps matches TRBD1 (5 bases). Germline V CDR1 and CDR2: SNHLY, FYNNEI. CDR3 length: 13 amino acids. V dropped 7 bases and J dropped 4 bases, with 10 bases sitting between them. The CDR3, as DNA: TGTGCCAGCATGAAAGGGGTTAATGAAAAACTGTTTTTT. Translating gives CASMKGVNEKLFF.

Turning to this clonotype: One base away lies a much larger clone, so this may be a sequencing read error. V gene TRBV15 combines with J gene TRBJ2-2; D may be TRBD1 or TRBD2 (5 bases each). This CDR3 comprises 16 residues. Germline assignment: CDR1 LNHNV and CDR2 YYDKDF (reference sequence). The CDR3: CATGSDRGLNTGELFF. In DNA, the CDR3 is TGTGCCACCGGCAGCGACCGGGGCCTGAACACCGGGGAGCTGTTTTTT. Complete variable domain (other parts from reference TRBV15 and TRBJ2-2): DAMVIQNPRYQVTQFGKPVTLSCSQTLNHNVMYWYQQKSSQAPKLLFHYYDKDFNNEADTPDNFQSRRPNTSFCFLDIRSPGLGDTAMYLCATGSDRGLNTGELFFGEGSRLTVL.

This clonotype was counted ten times or more. The J gene is TRBJ1-1, the V gene TRBV24-1; the D is unclear. V was clipped by 9 bases and J by 0 bases, with 16 bases between them. Germline V lookup: CDR1 KGHDR, CDR2 SFDVKD. This CDR3 contains 15 residues. In DNA form, the CDR3 reads TGTGCCACCCCCGTTCAGGCGCACATGAACACTGAAGCTTTCTTT. Amino acid sequence: CATPVQAHMNTEAFF.

This clonotype has a count of ten or more. J is TRBJ1-6 and V is TRBV12-3 or TRBV12-4; D ambiguous. The CDR3 is made up of 12 amino acids. V dropped 3 bases and J dropped 10 bases, with 7 bases sitting between them. CDR3 region: CASSFVHSPLHF. CDR3 in DNA: TGTGCCAGCAGTTTCGTTCACTCACCCCTCCACTTT.

This clonotype was recorded a few times. A much larger clone differs from this one at a single base, so this may be a read error. This chain joins TRBV7-9 and TRBJ1-1; TRBD1 matches at 9 bases. Germline lookup yields CDR1 SEHNR and CDR2 FQNEAQ (reference sequence). The CDR3 loop spans 14 amino acids. Trimming removed 4 bases from V and 3 bases from J; junction bases left unmatched: 3. The CDR3 spells CASSWGQGDTEAFF. CDR3 sequence (DNA): TGTGCCAGCAGCTGGGGACAGGGTGACACTGAAGCTTTCTTT.